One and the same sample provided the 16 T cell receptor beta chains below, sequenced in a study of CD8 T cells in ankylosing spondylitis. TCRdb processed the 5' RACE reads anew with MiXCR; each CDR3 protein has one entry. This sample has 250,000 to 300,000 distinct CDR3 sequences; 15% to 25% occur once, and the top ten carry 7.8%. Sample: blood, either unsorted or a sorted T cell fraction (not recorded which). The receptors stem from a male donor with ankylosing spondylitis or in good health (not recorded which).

CDR3 in DNA: TGCGCCAGCAGCTCCCAGCCAGGGAGCTCCTACAATGAGCAGTTCTTC. Its translation: CASSSQPGSSYNEQFF. The rearrangement links TRBV5-1 to TRBJ2-1; D tentatively fits TRBD1 or TRBD2 (5 bases each). The germline gives CDR1 SGHRS, CDR2 YFSETQ. Trimming took 3 bases from V and 0 from J, leaving 13 bases between them. The CDR3 covers 16 residues.

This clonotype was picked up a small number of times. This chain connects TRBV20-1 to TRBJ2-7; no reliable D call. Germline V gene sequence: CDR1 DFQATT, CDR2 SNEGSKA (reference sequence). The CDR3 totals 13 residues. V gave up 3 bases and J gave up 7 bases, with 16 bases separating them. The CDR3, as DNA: TGCAGTGCTAGCCCTTCAGGAGTAGGGGAGCAGTACGTC. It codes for CSASPSGVGEQYV.

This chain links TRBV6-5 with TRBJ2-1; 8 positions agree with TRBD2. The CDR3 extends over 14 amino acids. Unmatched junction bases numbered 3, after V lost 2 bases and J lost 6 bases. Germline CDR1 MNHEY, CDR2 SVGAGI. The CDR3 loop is CASSYKGTSNEQFF. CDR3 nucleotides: TGTGCCAGCAGTTACAAAGGGACTAGCAATGAGCAGTTCTTC.

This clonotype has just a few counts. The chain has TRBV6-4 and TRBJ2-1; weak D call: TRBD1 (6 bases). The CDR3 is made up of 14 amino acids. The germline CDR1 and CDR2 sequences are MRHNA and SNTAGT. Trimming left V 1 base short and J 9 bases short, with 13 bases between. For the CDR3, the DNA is TGTGCCAGCAGTGACTTTTCTAGGGGGAGTGAGCAGTTCTTC. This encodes CASSDFSRGSEQFF.

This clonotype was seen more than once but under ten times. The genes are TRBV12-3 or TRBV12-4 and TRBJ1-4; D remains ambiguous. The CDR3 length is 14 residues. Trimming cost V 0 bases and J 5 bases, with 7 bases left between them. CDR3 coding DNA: TGTGCCAGCAGTTTAGCGGACGGGAATGAAAAACTGTTTTTT. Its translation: CASSLADGNEKLFF.

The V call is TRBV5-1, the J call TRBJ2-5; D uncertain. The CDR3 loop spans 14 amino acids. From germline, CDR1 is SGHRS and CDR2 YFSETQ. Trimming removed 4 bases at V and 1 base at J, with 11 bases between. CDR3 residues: CASSPTVSQETQYF. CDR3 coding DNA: TGCGCCAGCAGCCCTACAGTATCCCAAGAGACCCAGTACTTC.

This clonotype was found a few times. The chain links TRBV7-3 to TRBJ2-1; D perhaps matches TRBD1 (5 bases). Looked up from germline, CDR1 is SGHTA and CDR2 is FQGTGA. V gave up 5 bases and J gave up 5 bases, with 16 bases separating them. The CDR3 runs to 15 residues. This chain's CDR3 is CASSPQGRGNNEQFF. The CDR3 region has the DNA TGTGCCAGCAGCCCCCAGGGTAGGGGAAACAATGAGCAGTTCTTC.

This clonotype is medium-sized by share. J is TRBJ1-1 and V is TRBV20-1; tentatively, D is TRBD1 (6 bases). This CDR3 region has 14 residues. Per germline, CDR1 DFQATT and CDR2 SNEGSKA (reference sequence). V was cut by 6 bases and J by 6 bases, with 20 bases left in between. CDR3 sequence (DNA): TGCAGTGCCCTGAGGAAGGGGGGCATGGCTGAAGCTTTCTTT. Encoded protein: CSALRKGGMAEAFF.

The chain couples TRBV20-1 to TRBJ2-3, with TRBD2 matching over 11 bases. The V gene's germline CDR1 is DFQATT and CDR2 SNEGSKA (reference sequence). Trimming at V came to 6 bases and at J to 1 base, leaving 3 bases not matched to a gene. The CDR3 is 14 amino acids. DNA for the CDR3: TGCAGTGCCAGGACTAGCGGGCGCACAGATACGCAGTATTTT. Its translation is CSARTSGRTDTQYF.

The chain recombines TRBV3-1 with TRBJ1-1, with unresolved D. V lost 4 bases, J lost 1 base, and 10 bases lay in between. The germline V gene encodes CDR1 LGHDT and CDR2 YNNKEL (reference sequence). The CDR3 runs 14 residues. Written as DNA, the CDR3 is TGTGCCAGCAGCCTTACCGACCCGAACACTGAAGCTTTCTTT. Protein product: CASSLTDPNTEAFF.

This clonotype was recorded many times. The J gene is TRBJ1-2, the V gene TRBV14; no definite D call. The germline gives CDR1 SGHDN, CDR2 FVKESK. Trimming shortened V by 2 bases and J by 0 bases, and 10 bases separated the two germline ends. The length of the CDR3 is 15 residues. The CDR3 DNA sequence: TGTGCCAGCAGCCAATCTGGACCCACTAACTATGGCTACACCTTC. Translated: CASSQSGPTNYGYTF.

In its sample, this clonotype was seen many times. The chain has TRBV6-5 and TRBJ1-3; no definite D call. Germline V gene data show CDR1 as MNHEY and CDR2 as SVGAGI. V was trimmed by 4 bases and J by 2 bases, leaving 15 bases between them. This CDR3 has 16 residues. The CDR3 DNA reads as TGTGCCAGCAGTTTCGCCAAGGGAGGGACTGGAAACACCATATATTTT. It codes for CASSFAKGGTGNTIYF.

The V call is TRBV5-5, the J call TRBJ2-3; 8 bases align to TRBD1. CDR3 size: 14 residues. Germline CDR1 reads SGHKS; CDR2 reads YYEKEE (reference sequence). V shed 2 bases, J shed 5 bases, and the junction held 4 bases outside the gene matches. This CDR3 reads CASSFTGGIDTQYF. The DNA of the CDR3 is TGTGCCAGCAGCTTCACAGGGGGTATAGATACGCAGTATTTT.

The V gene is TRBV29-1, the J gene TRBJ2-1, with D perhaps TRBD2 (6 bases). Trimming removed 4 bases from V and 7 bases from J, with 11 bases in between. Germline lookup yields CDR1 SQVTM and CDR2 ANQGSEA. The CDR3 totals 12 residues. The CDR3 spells CSVVAGRNEQFF. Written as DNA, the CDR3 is TGCAGCGTTGTGGCGGGAAGGAATGAGCAGTTCTTC.

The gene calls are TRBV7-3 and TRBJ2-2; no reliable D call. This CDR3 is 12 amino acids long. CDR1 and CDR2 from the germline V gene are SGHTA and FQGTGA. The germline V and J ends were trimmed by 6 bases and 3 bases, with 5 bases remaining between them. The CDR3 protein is CASRQDTGELFF. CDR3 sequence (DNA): TGTGCCAGCAGGCAGGACACCGGGGAGCTGTTTTTT.

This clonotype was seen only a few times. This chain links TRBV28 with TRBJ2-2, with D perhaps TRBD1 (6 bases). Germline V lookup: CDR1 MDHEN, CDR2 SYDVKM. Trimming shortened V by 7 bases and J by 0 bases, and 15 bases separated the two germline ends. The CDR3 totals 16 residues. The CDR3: CASKSQGLANTGELFF. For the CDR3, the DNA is TGTGCCAGCAAATCACAGGGTTTGGCGAACACCGGGGAGCTGTTTTTT.